These 22 T cell receptor beta chains share one sample of origin, sequenced in a study of shared clonotypes between healthy human individuals. The table came from immunoSEQ multiplex PCR; TCRdb's copy has only in-frame clones and leaves some out. Here the sample spans about 92,000 clones, almost 70% being singletons. Sequenced sample: memory CD8+ T cells sorted from blood. The subset is: CD45RO+ cells pooled with CCR7-negative TemRA cells. These receptors were taken from a young man in good health.

The rearrangement uses TRBV7-8 and TRBJ2-7; TRBD1 aligns across 8 bases. Germline loops: CDR1 SGHVS, CDR2 FQNEAQ. CDR3 length: 15 residues. The ends lost 1 base at V and 3 bases at J; junction bases unmatched: 5. The DNA for the CDR3 is TGTGCCAGCAGCTTAGAAACAGGGGGAAGCTACGAGCAGTACTTC. This codes for CASSLETGGSYEQYF.

The genes are TRBV6-5 and TRBJ2-1; 7 nucleotides agree with TRBD2. This CDR3 region has 16 residues. Germline CDR1 and CDR2: MNHEY and SVGAGI. With V trimmed by 0 bases and J by 7 bases, 9 bases remained unmatched. The CDR3 DNA follows: TGTGCCAGCAGTTACTCCGGACTAGGTTTGGTGAATGAGCAGTTCTTC. It yields the protein CASSYSGLGLVNEQFF.

This chain uses TRBV7-8 with TRBJ2-7; 14 bases line up with TRBD2. Per germline, CDR1 SGHVS and CDR2 FQNEAQ. This CDR3 has 16 amino acids. The junction had 7 bases not matched to a gene; V was cut back by 4 bases and J by 5 bases. The CDR3 is CASSSRTSGGIDEQYF. CDR3 DNA: TGTGCCAGCAGCTCCCGGACTAGCGGGGGGATCGACGAGCAGTACTTC.

The sample holds many counts of this clone. V usage is TRBV11-2 and J usage is TRBJ2-7, with D perhaps matching TRBD1 (6 bases). The CDR3 has 14 residues. V was pared by 6 bases and J by 5 bases, with 17 bases between. Germline V gene data show CDR1 as SGHAT and CDR2 as FQNNGV. The CDR3, as DNA: TGTGCCAGCAGGGGGTTTGTCTCAGGGGACGAGCAGTACTTC. As protein: CASRGFVSGDEQYF.

The chain carries TRBV5-1 and TRBJ2-3; tentative D call: TRBD1 (6 bases). Germline V gene sequence: CDR1 SGHRS, CDR2 YFSETQ. This CDR3 is 17 amino acids long. Deletions cut 4 bases from V and 0 bases from J, with 18 bases between. The DNA for the CDR3 is TGCGCCAGCAGCAACTTGGACAGACTTTCTAGCACAGATACGCAGTATTTT. Protein product: CASSNLDRLSSTDTQYF.

This chain links TRBV7-9 with TRBJ2-7; the match to TRBD2 covers 16 bases. Germline V gene sequence: CDR1 SEHNR, CDR2 FQNEAQ (reference sequence). There are 16 residues in the CDR3. Trimming cost V 4 bases and J 11 bases; bases outside gene matches: 11. The CDR3 DNA follows: TGTGCCAGCAGCTCAACTTTTTCGGGACTAGCGGGAGGGGAGTACTTC. It specifies CASSSTFSGLAGGEYF. Filled out from reference TRBV7-9 and TRBJ2-7, the complete variable domain reads DTGVSQNPRHKITKRGQNVTFRCDPISEHNRLYWYRQTLGQGPEFLTYFQNEAQLEKSRLLSDRFSAERPKGSFSTLEIQRTEQGDSAMYLCASSSTFSGLAGGEYFGPGTRLTVT.

The chain carries TRBV4-3 and TRBJ2-7; 7 bases match TRBD1. The trim removed 5 bases at V and 2 bases at J, leaving 6 bases unmatched. Germline V gene lookup returns CDR1 LGHNA and CDR2 YSLEER. The CDR3 length is 14 residues. For the CDR3, the DNA is TGCGCCAGCAGCGAAGGGGGCAGGGCCTACGAGCAGTACTTC. Amino acids: CASSEGGRAYEQYF.

CDR3 DNA: TGTGCCAGCAGCTGGGTGGGTCAAGAGACCCAGTACTTC. This sequence encodes CASSWVGQETQYF. This sequence joins TRBV5-5 and TRBJ2-5, with no clear D. The germline V gene encodes CDR1 SGHKS and CDR2 YYEKEE (reference sequence). This CDR3 region has 13 residues. V was pared by 3 bases and J by 2 bases, with 8 bases between. The variable domain in full, with the rest retrieved from reference TRBV5-5 and TRBJ2-5, is DAGVTQSPTHLIKTRGQQVTLRCSPISGHKSVSWYQQVLGQGPQFIFQYYEKEERGRGNFPDRFSARQFPNYSSELNVNALLLGDSALYLCASSWVGQETQYFGPGTRLLVL.

The chain joins TRBV7-6 to TRBJ2-2, with D perhaps TRBD1 (5 bases). Trimming removed 6 bases at V and 4 bases at J, with 12 bases between. Germline CDR1 is SGHVS and CDR2 is FNYEAQ. There are 14 residues in the CDR3. CDR3 coding DNA: TGTGCCAGCAGTAGTACAGGTCCCACCGGGGAGCTGTTTTTT. Its protein is CASSSTGPTGELFF.

The V and J genes are TRBV4-1 and TRBJ2-1; either TRBD1 or TRBD2 may fit D (5 bases each). The CDR3 length is 14 residues. V lost 1 base and J lost 7, with 11 bases in between. Germline CDR1 is MGHRA and CDR2 is YSYEKL. The DNA of the CDR3 is TGCGCCAGCAGCCAAGCAGTCGAGGGGAATGAGCAGTTCTTC. Protein sequence: CASSQAVEGNEQFF.

The V gene is TRBV11-2, the J gene TRBJ2-1; 9 nucleotides match TRBD1. The germline gives CDR1 SGHAT, CDR2 FQNNGV. The V gene end was trimmed by 3 bases and the J gene end by 7 bases; junction bases not matched to a gene: 7. The CDR3 extends over 15 amino acids. The CDR3 DNA sequence: TGTGCCAGCAGCTTTGGACAGGGGAACAAAAATGAGCAGTTCTTC. Translation gives CASSFGQGNKNEQFF.

The sample holds many counts of this clone. This rearrangement joins TRBV25-1 to TRBJ2-1; TRBD2 matches at 7 bases. From germline, CDR1 is MGHDK and CDR2 SYGVNS. This CDR3 comprises 18 residues. Trimming removed 1 base from V and 3 bases from J; junction bases left unmatched: 12. The CDR3 coding sequence is TGTGCCAGCAGTGAATCGGGTAGCGGGTCCTTCGGCTACAATGAGCAGTTCTTC. Amino acids: CASSESGSGSFGYNEQFF.

This chain links TRBV29-1 with TRBJ1-2; D call uncertain. Germline V lookup: CDR1 SQVTM, CDR2 ANQGSEA. V was cut by 5 bases and J by 5 bases, with 15 bases left in between. This CDR3 region has 13 residues. In nucleotides, the CDR3 is TGCAGCGTTTTTGACGGTTTGGAATATGGCTACACCTTC. Residues: CSVFDGLEYGYTF.

This clone occurred a few times. This chain uses TRBV19 with TRBJ2-3; 10 nucleotides agree with TRBD1. Germline-derived CDR1 and CDR2 are LNHDA and SQIVND (reference sequence). V dropped 6 bases and J dropped 0; count of bases not matched to a gene: 3. This CDR3 region has 15 residues. In DNA, the CDR3 is TGTGCCAGTAGGACGGGACAGGGGAGCACAGATACGCAGTATTTT. Translating gives CASRTGQGSTDTQYF. Complete variable domain (other parts from reference TRBV19 and TRBJ2-3): DGGITQSPKYLFRKEGQNVTLSCEQNLNHDAMYWYRQDPGQGLRLIYYSQIVNDFQKGDIAEGYSVSREKKESFPLTVTSAQKNPTAFYLCASRTGQGSTDTQYFGPGTRLTVL.

The V call is TRBV19, the J call TRBJ2-2; D gene unclear. Trimming pared 5 bases from V and 1 base from J, leaving 20 bases between. The CDR3 contains 18 residues. CDR1 is LNHDA, CDR2 SQIVND, per germline (reference sequence). The CDR3 spells CASSPQLLRALNTGELFF. CDR3 coding DNA: TGTGCCAGTAGTCCACAACTACTCCGCGCCTTGAACACCGGGGAGCTGTTTTTT.

This chain joins TRBV5-4 and TRBJ1-1; D remains ambiguous. CDR3 length: 12 amino acids. V was cut by 10 bases and J by 4 bases, with 14 bases left in between. Per germline, CDR1 SGHNT and CDR2 YYREEE (reference sequence). CDR3 nucleotide sequence: TGTGCCGTCGGCCGGGAGCTCACTGAAGCTTTCTTT. It specifies CAVGRELTEAFF.

The chain couples TRBV19 to TRBJ2-5; D is undetermined. The CDR3 sequence is 13 residues long. Between the trimmed V and J ends, which lost 5 bases and 0 bases, there was a span of 7 bases. CDR1 is LNHDA and CDR2 is SQIVND in the germline V gene (reference sequence). The CDR3 sequence: CASSSRYQETQYF. CDR3 DNA sequence: TGTGCCAGTAGTTCCCGGTACCAAGAGACCCAGTACTTC.

This sequence joins TRBV27 and TRBJ2-7; maybe TRBD1 (5 bases). CDR3 size: 14 residues. Trimming removed 6 bases from V and 6 bases from J, with 18 bases in between. Germline V gene data show CDR1 as MNHEY and CDR2 as SMNVEV (reference sequence). CDR3 protein: CASRKTVHFSEQYF. The CDR3 DNA follows: TGTGCCAGCAGAAAGACAGTCCACTTCTCCGAGCAGTACTTC.

The chain couples TRBV10-2 to TRBJ1-1; D not certain. This CDR3 has 14 amino acids. V lost 0 bases to trimming and J lost 9 bases, with 14 bases between them. Germline V gives CDR1 WSHSY, CDR2 SAAADI. The CDR3 region is CASSESSGSQKAFF. For the CDR3, the DNA is TGCGCCAGCAGTGAGTCGTCAGGATCGCAAAAAGCTTTCTTT.

As concerns this clone: Mismatch with germline at one junction end may stem from a read error. V and J are TRBV6-5 and TRBJ2-5, with D possibly TRBD2 on 6 matching bases. The CDR3 spans 15 residues. The V gene's germline CDR1 is MNHEY and CDR2 SVGAGI. The chain's CDR3 is CASSYNLEGQQTQYF. CDR3 DNA sequence: TGTGCCAGCAGTTACAATTTGGAGGGCCAACAGACCCAGTACTTC.

As concerns this clone: Compared with germline, one end of the junction differs, possibly owing to a read error. The chain employs TRBV7-7 and TRBJ2-3; TRBD1 or TRBD2 may be the D gene (6 bases each). Germline loops: CDR1 SSHAT, CDR2 FNYEAQ (reference sequence). The CDR3 sequence is 16 residues long. In DNA, the CDR3 is TGTGCTAGCAGCTTAGGCGAAGGGGGGAGCACAGATACGCAGTATTTT. Translation gives CASSLGEGGSTDTQYF.

Written as DNA, the CDR3 is TGTGCCAGCAGCTCGGACAGGGCAGATACGCAGTATTTT. Translation gives CASSSDRADTQYF. The genes are TRBV5-4 and TRBJ2-3; 8 bases agree with TRBD1. The CDR3 contains 13 residues. Trimming cost V 3 bases and J 4 bases; bases outside gene matches: 1. CDR1 is SGHNT and CDR2 is YYREEE in the germline V gene (reference sequence).